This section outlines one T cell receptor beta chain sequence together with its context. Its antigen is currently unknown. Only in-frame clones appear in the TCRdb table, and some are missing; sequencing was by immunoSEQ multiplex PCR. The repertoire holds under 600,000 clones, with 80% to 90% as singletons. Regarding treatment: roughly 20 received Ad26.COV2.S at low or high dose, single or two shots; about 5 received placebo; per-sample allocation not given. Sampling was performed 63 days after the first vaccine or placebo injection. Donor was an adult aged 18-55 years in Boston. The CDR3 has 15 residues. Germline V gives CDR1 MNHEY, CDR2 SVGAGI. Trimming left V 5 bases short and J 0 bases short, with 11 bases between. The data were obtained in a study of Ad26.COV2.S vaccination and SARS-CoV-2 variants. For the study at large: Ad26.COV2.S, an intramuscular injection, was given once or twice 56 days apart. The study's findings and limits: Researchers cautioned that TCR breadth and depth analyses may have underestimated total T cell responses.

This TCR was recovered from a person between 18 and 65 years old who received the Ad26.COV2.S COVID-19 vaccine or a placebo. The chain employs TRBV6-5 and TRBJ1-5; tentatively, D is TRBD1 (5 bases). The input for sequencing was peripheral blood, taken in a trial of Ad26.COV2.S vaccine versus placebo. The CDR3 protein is CASSPGGYSNQPQHF. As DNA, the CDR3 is TGTGCCAGCAGTCCGGGGGGTTATAGCAATCAGCCCCAGCATTTT.